This T cell receptor beta chain was retrieved from a study of radiation and T cells in renal cell carcinoma. Profiling relied on immunoSEQ multiplex PCR, and the TCRdb table lists in-frame clones only, not all of them. This table holds tens of thousands of clones, around three quarters found once. Time point given: blood 2 weeks post-SBRT. Treatment indicated: 15 Gy SBRT to primary tumor, nephrectomy 4 weeks later. V gave up 0 bases and J gave up 7 bases, with 6 bases separating them. This CDR3 spans 13 amino acids. Germline values: CDR1 SGHAT, CDR2 FQNNGV. The receptor was isolated from a man in his 60s with renal cell carcinoma. The sample was blood, taken from a patient whose treatment included radiotherapy and nephrectomy. The chain employs TRBV11-2 and TRBJ1-4; D is unresolved. DNA of the CDR3: TGTGCCAGCAGCTTAGATCCCCGTGAAAAACTGTTTTTT. Its translation is CASSLDPREKLFF.